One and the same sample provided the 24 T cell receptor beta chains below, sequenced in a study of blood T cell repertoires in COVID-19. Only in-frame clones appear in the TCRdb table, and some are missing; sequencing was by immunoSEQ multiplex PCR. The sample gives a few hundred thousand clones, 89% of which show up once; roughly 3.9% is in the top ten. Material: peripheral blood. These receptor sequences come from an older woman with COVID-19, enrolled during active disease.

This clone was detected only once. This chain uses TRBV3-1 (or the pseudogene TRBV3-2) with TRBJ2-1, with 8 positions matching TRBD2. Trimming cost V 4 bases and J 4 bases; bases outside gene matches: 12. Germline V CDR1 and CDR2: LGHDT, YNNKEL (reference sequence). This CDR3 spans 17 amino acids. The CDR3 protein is CASSPLGGGRYYNEQFF. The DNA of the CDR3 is TGTGCCAGCAGCCCCCTTGGCGGGGGGAGGTATTACAATGAGCAGTTCTTC.

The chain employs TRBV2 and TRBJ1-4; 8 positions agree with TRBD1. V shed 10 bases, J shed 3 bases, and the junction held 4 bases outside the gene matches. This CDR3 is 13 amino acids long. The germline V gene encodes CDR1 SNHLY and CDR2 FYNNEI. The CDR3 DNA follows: TGTGCCACCAGGGGGCAGCCTAATGAAAAACTGTTTTTT. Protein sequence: CATRGQPNEKLFF.

For the CDR3, the DNA is TGTGCCAGCAGCCCCTGGGACAGGGGGCCTAATTCACCCCTCCACTTT. This translates into CASSPWDRGPNSPLHF. The genes are TRBV3-1 (or the pseudogene TRBV3-2) and TRBJ1-6; TRBD1 matches at 12 bases. CDR3 size: 16 residues. Losses at the gene ends were 4 bases for V and 6 bases for J; bases not matched to a gene: 4. The V gene's germline CDR1 is LGHDT and CDR2 YNNKEL (reference sequence).

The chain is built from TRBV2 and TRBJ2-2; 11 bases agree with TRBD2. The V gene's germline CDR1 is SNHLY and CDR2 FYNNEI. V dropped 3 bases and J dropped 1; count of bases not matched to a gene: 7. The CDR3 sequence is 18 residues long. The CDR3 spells CASSDSPGLAGNTGELFF. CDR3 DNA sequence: TGTGCCAGCAGTGACTCCCCAGGACTAGCGGGGAACACCGGGGAGCTGTTTTTT.

CDR3 nucleotide sequence: TGTGCCAGTAGTATTTCTAGGACAGGGATCACCGGGGAGCTGTTTTTT. This codes for CASSISRTGITGELFF. This rearrangement joins TRBV19 to TRBJ2-2; 8 nucleotides agree with TRBD1. This CDR3 is 16 amino acids long. J gave up 4 bases and V 3 bases, and 7 bases lay outside the gene matches. From germline, CDR1 is LNHDA and CDR2 SQIVND (reference sequence).

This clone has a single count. The CDR3 here is CASSQGSTGFVSEQYF. The CDR3 bases are TGTGCCAGCAGCCAGGGGTCGACAGGGTTTGTGTCCGAGCAGTACTTC. V is TRBV4-2 and J is TRBJ2-7, with 7 bases that match TRBD1. V dropped 3 bases and J dropped 6; count of bases not matched to a gene: 14. The CDR3 runs 16 residues. From germline, CDR1 is LGHNA and CDR2 YNFKEQ.

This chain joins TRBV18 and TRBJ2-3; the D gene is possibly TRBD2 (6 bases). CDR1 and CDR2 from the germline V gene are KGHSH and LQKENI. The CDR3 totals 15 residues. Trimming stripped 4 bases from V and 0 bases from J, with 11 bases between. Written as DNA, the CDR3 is TGTGCCAGCTCACGGGACTCTGGTAGCACAGATACGCAGTATTTT. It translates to CASSRDSGSTDTQYF.

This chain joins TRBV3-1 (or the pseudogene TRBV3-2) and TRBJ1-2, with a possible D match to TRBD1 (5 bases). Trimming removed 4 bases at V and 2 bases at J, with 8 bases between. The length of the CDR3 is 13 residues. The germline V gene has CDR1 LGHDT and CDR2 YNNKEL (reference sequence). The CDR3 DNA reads TGTGCCAGCAGCCCTCGACAGAACTATGGCTACACCTTC. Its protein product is CASSPRQNYGYTF.

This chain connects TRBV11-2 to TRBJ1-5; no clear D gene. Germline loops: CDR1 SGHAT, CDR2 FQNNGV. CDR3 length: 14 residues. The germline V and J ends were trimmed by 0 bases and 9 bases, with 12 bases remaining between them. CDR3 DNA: TGTGCCAGCAGCTTAGAGACTTCGAGGCCGCCCCAGCATTTT. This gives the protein CASSLETSRPPQHF.

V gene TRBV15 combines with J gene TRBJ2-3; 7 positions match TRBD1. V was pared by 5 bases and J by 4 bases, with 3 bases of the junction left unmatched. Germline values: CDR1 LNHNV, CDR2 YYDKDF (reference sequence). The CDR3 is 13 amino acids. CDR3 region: CATSARGPDTQYF. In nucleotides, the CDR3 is TGTGCCACCAGCGCGAGGGGGCCAGATACGCAGTATTTT.

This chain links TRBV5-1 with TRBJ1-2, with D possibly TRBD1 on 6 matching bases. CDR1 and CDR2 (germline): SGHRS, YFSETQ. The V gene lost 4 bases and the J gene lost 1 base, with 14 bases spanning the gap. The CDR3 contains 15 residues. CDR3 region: CASSPGWTVNYGYTF. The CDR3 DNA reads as TGCGCCAGCAGCCCCGGGTGGACAGTTAACTATGGCTACACCTTC.

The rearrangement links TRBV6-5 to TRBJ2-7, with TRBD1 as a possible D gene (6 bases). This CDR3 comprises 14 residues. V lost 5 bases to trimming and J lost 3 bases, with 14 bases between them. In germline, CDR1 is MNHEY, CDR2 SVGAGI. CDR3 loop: CASSRRDTYYEQYF. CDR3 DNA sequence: TGTGCCAGCAGTCGCCGGGACACGTACTACGAGCAGTACTTC.

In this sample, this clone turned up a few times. The CDR3 bases are TGTGCCAGTACCGACAGGGGAGGAGCTTTCTTT. It yields the protein CASTDRGGAFF. The chain has TRBV19 and TRBJ1-1; 8 nucleotides match TRBD1. The V gene's germline CDR1 is LNHDA and CDR2 SQIVND (reference sequence). There are 11 residues in the CDR3. With V trimmed by 7 bases and J by 10 bases, 5 bases remained unmatched.

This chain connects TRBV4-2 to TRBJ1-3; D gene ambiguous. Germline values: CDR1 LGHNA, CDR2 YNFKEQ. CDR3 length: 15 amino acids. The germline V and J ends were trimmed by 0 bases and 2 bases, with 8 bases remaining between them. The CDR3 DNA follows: TGTGCCAGCAGCCAAGATGCGGGGACTGGAAACACCATATATTTT. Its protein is CASSQDAGTGNTIYF.

CDR3 sequence reads: CATSDSRRLAAFYNEQFF. The CDR3 region has the DNA TGTGCCACCAGTGATTCACGCAGGTTAGCGGCATTCTACAATGAGCAGTTCTTC. The V gene is TRBV24-1, the J gene TRBJ2-1, with D tentatively TRBD2 (6 bases). The germline V and J ends were trimmed by 2 bases and 3 bases, with 19 bases remaining between them. CDR1 is KGHDR, CDR2 SFDVKD, per germline. The CDR3 spans 18 residues.

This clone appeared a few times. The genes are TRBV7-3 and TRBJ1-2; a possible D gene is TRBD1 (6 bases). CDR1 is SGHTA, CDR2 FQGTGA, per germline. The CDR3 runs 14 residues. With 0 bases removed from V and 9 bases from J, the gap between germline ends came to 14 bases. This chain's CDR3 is CASSLTPDSTSYTF. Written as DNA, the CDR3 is TGTGCCAGCAGCTTAACCCCGGACAGCACGAGCTACACCTTC. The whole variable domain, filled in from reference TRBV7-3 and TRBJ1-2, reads GAGVSQTPSNKVTEKGKYVELRCDPISGHTALYWYRQSLGQGPEFLIYFQGTGAADDSGLPNDRFFAVRPEGSVSTLKIQRTERGDSAVYLCASSLTPDSTSYTFGSGTRLTVV.

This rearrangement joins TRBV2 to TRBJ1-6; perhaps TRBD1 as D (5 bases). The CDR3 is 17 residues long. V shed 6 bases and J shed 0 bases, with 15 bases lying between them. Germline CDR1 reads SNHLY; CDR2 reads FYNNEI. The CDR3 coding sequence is TGTGCCAGCAGGGGGGGACGGTCGAGCTCCTATAATTCACCCCTCCACTTT. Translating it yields CASRGGRSSSYNSPLHF.

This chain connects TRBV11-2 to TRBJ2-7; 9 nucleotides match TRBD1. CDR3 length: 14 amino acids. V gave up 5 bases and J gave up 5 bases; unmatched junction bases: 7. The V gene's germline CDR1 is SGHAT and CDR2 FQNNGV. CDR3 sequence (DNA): TGTGCCAGCAGCAGGGACAGGGAAAGGAACGAGCAGTACTTC. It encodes CASSRDRERNEQYF.

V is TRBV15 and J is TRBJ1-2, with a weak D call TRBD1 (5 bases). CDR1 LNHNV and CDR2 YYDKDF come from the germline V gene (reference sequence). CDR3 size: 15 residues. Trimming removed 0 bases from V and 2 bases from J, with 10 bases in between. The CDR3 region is CATSRDKGLNYGYTF. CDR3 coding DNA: TGTGCCACCAGCAGAGATAAGGGGCTGAACTATGGCTACACCTTC.

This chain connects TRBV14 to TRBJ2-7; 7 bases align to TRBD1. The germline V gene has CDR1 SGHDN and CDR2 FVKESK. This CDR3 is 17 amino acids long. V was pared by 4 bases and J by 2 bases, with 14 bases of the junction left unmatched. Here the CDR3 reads CASSPQGQFPYTYEQYF. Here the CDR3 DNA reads TGTGCCAGCAGCCCCCAGGGACAGTTCCCTTATACCTACGAGCAGTACTTC.

Here the CDR3 reads CASIQRVGQAFF. DNA for the CDR3: TGCGCCAGCATCCAGCGGGTTGGACAAGCTTTCTTT. The chain joins TRBV10-1 to TRBJ1-1; no clear D. V was trimmed by 7 bases and J by 9 bases, leaving 15 bases between them. The CDR3 covers 12 residues. In germline, CDR1 is WNHNN, CDR2 SYGVQD (reference sequence).

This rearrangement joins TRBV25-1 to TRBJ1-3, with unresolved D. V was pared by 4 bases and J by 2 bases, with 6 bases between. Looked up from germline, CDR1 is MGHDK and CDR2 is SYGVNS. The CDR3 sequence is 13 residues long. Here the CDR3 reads CASSAPAGNTIYF. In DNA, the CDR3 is TGTGCCAGCAGTGCCCCGGCTGGAAACACCATATATTTT.

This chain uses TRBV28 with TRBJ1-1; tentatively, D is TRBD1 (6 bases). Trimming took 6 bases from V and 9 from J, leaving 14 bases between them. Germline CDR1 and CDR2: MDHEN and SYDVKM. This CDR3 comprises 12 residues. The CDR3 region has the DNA TGTGCCAGCAGCCGGGACATAGAAAAAGCTTTCTTT. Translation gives CASSRDIEKAFF.

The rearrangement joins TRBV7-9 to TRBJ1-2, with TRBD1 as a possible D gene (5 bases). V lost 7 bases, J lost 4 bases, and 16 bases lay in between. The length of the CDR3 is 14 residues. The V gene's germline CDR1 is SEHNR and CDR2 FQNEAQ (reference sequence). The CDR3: CASTNPPGGYGYTF. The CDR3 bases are TGTGCCAGCACCAATCCCCCGGGGGGCTATGGCTACACCTTC.